This TCR beta chain was sequenced during a study of CD8 T cells in ankylosing spondylitis. TCRdb reanalysed the 5' RACE reads using MiXCR and keeps one entry per CDR3 protein. The sample gives under 550,000 distinct CDR3 sequences, 25% to 30% of which show up once; about 1% is in the top ten. Regarding the study as a whole: Seemingly distinctive of ankylosing spondylitis blood was a TCR beta motif formed by eight highly homologous variants. From matched ankylosing spondylitis synovial fluid, disease-linked clones were reportedly recovered at significantly enriched levels. Disease-linked clones had a CD8+ phenotype and relatively low frequency in peripheral blood.

Of note for this clonotype: Its antigen is currently unknown.

This receptor was taken from a male donor with ankylosing spondylitis. The specimen was blood, either unsorted or a sorted T cell fraction (not recorded which).

CDR3 bases: TGTGCCAGCACAGAGGACTCTTATAACTATGGCTACACCTTC. Translating gives CASTEDSYNYGYTF. This rearrangement joins TRBV12-3 or TRBV12-4 to TRBJ1-2; no firm D call. The CDR3 has 14 residues. Trimming shortened V by 7 bases and J by 1 base, and 13 bases separated the two germline ends.